The 3 T cell receptor beta chains below all came from one sample that was sequenced in a study of T cell responses to AZD1222 COVID-19 vaccine. Using immunoSEQ multiplex PCR, the repertoire was profiled, and TCRdb retains in-frame clones only, with some absent. The sample carries about 140,000 clones, approximately 92% recorded once. This specimen was peripheral blood, taken on day 0 of AZD1222 vaccination. Every receptor here comes from an adult in good health.

The chain has TRBV28 and TRBJ1-4, with a tentative D call TRBD1 (5 bases). Germline-derived CDR1 and CDR2 are MDHEN and SYDVKM. V was pared by 3 bases and J by 4 bases, with 12 bases between. The CDR3 has 15 amino acids. CDR3 sequence (DNA): TGTGCCAGCAGTTTTTTCCAGGACATTAATGAAAAACTGTTTTTT. Amino acids: CASSFFQDINEKLFF.

This clone was recorded a few times. V gene TRBV5-6 combines with J gene TRBJ1-1; 10 bases line up with TRBD1. The CDR3 sequence is 15 residues long. With 4 bases clipped from V and 6 bases from J, the junction kept 9 bases outside the gene matches. Germline loops: CDR1 SGHDT, CDR2 YYEEEE. The CDR3 DNA follows: TGTGCCAGCAGCACGGACAGGGGGAGGAATCCTGAAGCTTTCTTT. Amino acid sequence: CASSTDRGRNPEAFF.

The chain joins TRBV5-1 to TRBJ2-7; TRBD2 aligns across 13 bases. Germline V gene sequence: CDR1 SGHRS, CDR2 YFSETQ. With 2 bases clipped from V and 6 bases from J, the junction kept 8 bases outside the gene matches. The CDR3 runs 16 residues. The CDR3 bases are TGCGCCAGCAGCTTTACCGGGACTAGCGGGGTAGCCGAGCAGTACTTC. This encodes CASSFTGTSGVAEQYF.